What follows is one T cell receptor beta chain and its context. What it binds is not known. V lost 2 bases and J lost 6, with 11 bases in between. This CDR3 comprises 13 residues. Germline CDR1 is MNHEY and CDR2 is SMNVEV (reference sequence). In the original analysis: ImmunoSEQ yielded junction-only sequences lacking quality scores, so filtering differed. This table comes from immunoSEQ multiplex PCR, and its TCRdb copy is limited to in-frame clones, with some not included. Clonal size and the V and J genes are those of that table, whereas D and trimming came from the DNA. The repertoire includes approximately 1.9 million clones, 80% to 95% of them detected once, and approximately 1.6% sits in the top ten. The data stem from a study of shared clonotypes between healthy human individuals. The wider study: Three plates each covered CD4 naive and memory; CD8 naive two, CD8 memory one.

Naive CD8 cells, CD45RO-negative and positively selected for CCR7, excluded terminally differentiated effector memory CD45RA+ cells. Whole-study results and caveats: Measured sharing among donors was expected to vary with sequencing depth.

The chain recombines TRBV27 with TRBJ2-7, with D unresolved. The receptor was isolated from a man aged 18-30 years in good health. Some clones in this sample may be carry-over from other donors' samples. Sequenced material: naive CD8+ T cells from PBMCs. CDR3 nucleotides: TGTGCCAGCAGTTTAAAGTGGGGTCGCGAGCAGTACTTC. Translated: CASSLKWGREQYF.